What follows describes a single T cell receptor (beta chain). The entry originates in a study of CXCR3-negative and CXCR3-positive naive CD8 T cells. The CDR3 extends over 11 amino acids. CDR1 is MNHEY, CDR2 SMNVEV, per germline (reference sequence). Carrying UMI labels, the TRB cDNA libraries were prepared through 5' RACE. Following a re-call of the 5' RACE reads, TCRdb has one entry per CDR3 protein and lacks DNA. Its clone listing holds 46,000 or so distinct CDR3 sequences. The chain is built from TRBV27 and TRBJ1-1. The receptor was isolated from a human donor in good health. Some clones in this sample may be carry-over from other donors' samples. The sample was naive CXCR3- CD8+ T cells from blood. Subset meaning: CD45RO-CCR7+CD27+CD95- naive CD8+ T cells lacking CXCR3 (TNR3-). The CDR3 loop reads CASLEGTEAFF.